In this sample, the clone carrying this T cell receptor (beta chain) turned up once. The data are from a study of blood T cell repertoires in COVID-19. Data came from immunoSEQ multiplex PCR; TCRdb stores just in-frame clones and leaves some out. The sample gives approximately 300,000 clones, about nine tenths of which show up once; 5% to 5.5% is in the top ten. The CDR3 contains 14 residues. CDR1 SGHNT and CDR2 YYREEE come from the germline V gene (reference sequence). V lost 0 bases, J lost 2 bases, and 7 bases lay in between. The sequenced material came from PBMCs or T cells enriched from blood (not recorded which). This clonotype was sampled from a man between 60 and 75 years old who had recovered from COVID-19. The rearrangement links TRBV5-4 to TRBJ2-3; D call uncertain. The CDR3 nucleotides read TGTGCCAGCAGCTTGGCCGAGGCCACAGATACGCAGTATTTT. Residues: CASSLAEATDTQYF.